Each of the 25 T cell receptor beta chains below was sequenced from the same sample in a study of T cells in women clearing cervical HPV infection. The protocol was immunoSEQ multiplex PCR, while the TCRdb copy is restricted to in-frame clones and leaves out a portion. This repertoire comprises 20,000 to 25,000 clones; its ten largest clones make up more than 6%. What was sequenced was blood buffy coat. The origin of the receptors is a woman between 18 and 70 years old with a cervical HPV16 infection that either progressed to CIN3+ or cleared (not recorded which).

As concerns this clone: Read data end 3 residues before the CDR3 end; the end is taken from the germline J gene. The chain joins TRBV13 to TRBJ1-1; 7 bases fit TRBD1. The V segment lost 5 bases and the J segment 4 bases; nucleotides outside the gene matches: 7. Germline V gene data show CDR1 as PRHDT and CDR2 as FYEKMQ (reference sequence). The length of the CDR3 is 14 residues. The CDR3 bases that were read are TGTGCCAGCAGCGCCACAGGGGCTGCCACTGAA. The encoded protein is CASSATGAATE. The full CDR3 reads CASSATGAATEAFF.

In the case of this clone: The read gets to within 3 residues of the CDR3 end, and the germline J gene fills in the rest. This chain links TRBV18 with TRBJ1-1, with a possible D match to TRBD1 (6 bases). V was cut by 1 base and J by 1 base, with 13 bases left in between. Germline V CDR1 and CDR2: KGHSH, LQKENI. The CDR3 has 16 amino acids. CDR3 residues: CASSPRPGQQNTEAFF. The CDR3 DNA, read in part, is TGTGCCAGCTCACCACGTCCTGGACAGCAGAACACTGAA.

As for this clone: The read comes to an end 3 residues before the CDR3 does, leaving the germline J gene to fill in the end. The chain carries TRBV6-2 or TRBV6-3 and TRBJ2-5, with TRBD2 matching 10 bases. V lost 7 bases and J lost 5; bases outside the gene matches: 7. Germline V gene data show CDR1 as MNHEY and CDR2 as SVGEGT. This CDR3 contains 14 residues. CDR3 DNA (partial): TGTGCCAGCACCCAGCGGGAGGGCCGGGAGACC. Amino acid sequence: CASTQREGRET. The whole CDR3 region reads CASTQREGRETQYF.

Concerning this clone itself: From the germline J gene comes the end of the CDR3, since the read stops 3 residues before it. The chain couples TRBV30 to TRBJ2-3, with 7 nucleotides matching TRBD2. CDR1 is GTSNPN and CDR2 is SVGIG in the germline V gene (reference sequence). J gave up 1 base and V 0 bases, and 7 bases lay outside the gene matches. The CDR3 runs 16 residues. CDR3 bases read: TGTGCCTGGAGTGTAGGGGAGGGGCTACGCACAGATACG. Translating gives CAWSVGEGLRTDT. The whole CDR3 region reads CAWSVGEGLRTDTQYF.

This clone is classed as medium-sized by frequency. The read finishes 3 residues shy of the CDR3 end, and the germline J gene is used to complete it. The rearrangement joins TRBV19 to TRBJ2-2; 7 nucleotides match TRBD1. CDR1 and CDR2 from the germline V gene are LNHDA and SQIVND (reference sequence). The V and J ends lost 3 bases and 4 bases, in that order; junction bases with no gene match: 2. The CDR3 totals 14 residues. The CDR3 sequence is CASSMTGSTGELFF. The CDR3 bases that were read are TGTGCCAGTAGTATGACAGGGTCCACCGGGGAG.

Concerning this clone: The observed sequence ends 3 residues before the CDR3 terminus, with the missing tail filled in from the germline J gene. This chain links TRBV10-3 with TRBJ2-2; D may be TRBD2 (6 bases). The CDR3 is 14 amino acids. Germline CDR1 reads ENHRY; CDR2 reads SYGVKD. V lost 10 bases and J lost 7, with 19 bases in between. The chain's CDR3 is CATLRSGLSGELFF. The CDR3 DNA, read in part, is TGTGCCACCTTAAGGAGCGGGCTTAGCGGGGAG.

About this clone: With the read ending 3 residues before the CDR3 end, the germline J gene is used to fill in that end. The chain recombines TRBV6-1 with TRBJ1-4; D not certain. Germline lookup yields CDR1 MNHNS and CDR2 SASEGT. V was shortened by 2 bases and J by 5 bases, with 9 bases between the two germline ends. The CDR3 is 14 residues long. The sequenced part of the CDR3 DNA is TGTGCCAGCAGTGAAATCGAGGGCAATGAAAAA. This translates into CASSEIEGNEK. The full CDR3 sequence reads CASSEIEGNEKLFF.

A word on this clone: The read finishes 3 residues shy of the CDR3 end, and the germline J gene is used to complete it. The chain uses TRBV6-2 or TRBV6-3 and TRBJ2-5; the D is unclear. Between the trimmed V and J ends, which lost 4 bases and 5 bases, there was a span of 8 bases. Germline CDR1 MNHEY, CDR2 SVGEGT. CDR3 length: 12 amino acids. Partial CDR3 DNA: TGTGCCAGCAGTTCGGTTCTTGAGACC. Its translation is CASSSVLET. The CDR3 reads in full as CASSSVLETQYF.

About this clone itself: The CDR3 end lies 3 residues beyond the end of the read and is filled in from the germline J gene. The V and J genes are TRBV30 and TRBJ1-2, with a tentative D call TRBD1 (5 bases). Germline V gene data show CDR1 as GTSNPN and CDR2 as SVGIG (reference sequence). CDR3 length: 15 amino acids. The covered CDR3 bases are TGTGCCTGGGGTCTCAAGGGCAGGGTGTACAATGAC. The encoded protein is CAWGLKGRVYND. The entire CDR3 protein reads CAWGLKGRVYNDYTF.

By frequency, this clone registers medium-sized. The observed sequence ends 3 residues before the CDR3 terminus, with the missing tail filled in from the germline J gene. V and J are TRBV6-2 or TRBV6-3 and TRBJ2-4; D is unresolved. V was cut by 5 bases and J by 8 bases, with 10 bases left in between. CDR3 length: 12 residues. Germline V gene lookup returns CDR1 MNHEY and CDR2 SVGEGT. The chain's CDR3 is CASSANEDIQYF. The part of the CDR3 DNA that was read is TGTGCCAGCAGTGCAAATGAGGACATT.

To note about this clone: One end of the junction varies from germline; a read error may be responsible. The missing CDR3 end, 3 residues past where the read stops, is filled in from the germline J gene. The chain employs TRBV4-2 and TRBJ1-1; D is unresolved. CDR3 length: 14 amino acids. The germline gives CDR1 LGHNA, CDR2 YNFKEQ. The CDR3 bases that were read are TGCGCCAGCAGCCCTCTCGCGGGGTACACTGAA. Protein product: CASSPLAGYTE. The entire CDR3 protein is CASSPLAGYTEAFF.

Concerning this clone itself: The read is 3 residues too short to cover the CDR3 end, so that end is filled in from the germline J gene. The V gene is TRBV20-1, the J gene TRBJ1-1, with unresolved D. The V and J ends lost 1 base and 1 base respectively, with 10 bases between them. Germline lookup yields CDR1 DFQATT and CDR2 SNEGSKA (reference sequence). CDR3 size: 14 residues. The sequenced CDR3 bases are TGCAGTGCTAGAGGTATAGGCGGGAACACTGAA. Protein sequence: CSARGIGGNTE. From start to end, the CDR3 is CSARGIGGNTEAFF.

CDR3 sequence reads: CSAPRVTGGSGELFF. CDR3 DNA (partial): TGCAGTGCCCCCCGGGTGACAGGGGGCTCAGGGGAG. V and J are TRBV20-1 and TRBJ2-2; 10 bases are a match to TRBD1. The DNA ends 3 residues before the CDR3 does, and the rest of the CDR3 is filled in from the germline J gene. Per the germline V gene, CDR1 is DFQATT and CDR2 is SNEGSKA (reference sequence). The CDR3 is 15 residues long. With 6 bases clipped from V and 8 bases from J, the junction kept 12 bases outside the gene matches.

With regard to this clone: The read finishes 3 residues shy of the CDR3 end, and the germline J gene is used to complete it. The V and J genes are TRBV19 and TRBJ1-5; 7 bases match TRBD1. J gave up 6 bases and V 3 bases, and 8 bases lay outside the gene matches. Germline V gene lookup returns CDR1 LNHDA and CDR2 SQIVND (reference sequence). The CDR3 totals 15 residues. The sequenced part of the CDR3 DNA is TGTGCCAGTAGTATTGGACAGGCCGTAAGTCAGCCC. It is translated as CASSIGQAVSQP. The whole CDR3 sequence reads CASSIGQAVSQPQHF.

About this clone: The read ends 3 residues before the CDR3 terminus; that terminus is restored from the germline J gene. V is TRBV6-2 or TRBV6-3 and J is TRBJ1-1; D call uncertain. The germline CDR1 and CDR2 sequences are MNHEY and SVGEGT. The V gene lost 11 bases and the J gene lost 2 bases, with 18 bases spanning the gap. The CDR3 is made up of 14 amino acids. The DNA read from the CDR3 is TGTGCCGCCCTTCCGCGGTACCTTAACACTGAA. It is translated as CAALPRYLNTE. The complete CDR3 protein is CAALPRYLNTEAFF.

For this clone: The read comes to an end 3 residues before the CDR3 does, leaving the germline J gene to fill in the end. The chain recombines TRBV7-9 with TRBJ1-1, with D hard to call. This CDR3 has 14 amino acids. CDR1 SEHNR and CDR2 FQNEAQ come from the germline V gene (reference sequence). Incomplete CDR3 DNA: TGTGCCAGCAGCTCGACTAGCATGAAAGAGACA. Its protein is CASSSTSMKET. In full, the CDR3 reads CASSSTSMKETAFF.

As for this clone: The read stops 3 residues short of the end of the CDR3; the missing end is completed from the germline J gene. The V gene is TRBV28, the J gene TRBJ2-5; D gene unclear. V was pared by 1 base and J by 5 bases, with 8 bases between. The germline gives CDR1 MDHEN, CDR2 SYDVKM. This CDR3 spans 13 amino acids. The DNA read from the CDR3 is TGTGCCAGCAGTTTATTGGCCTGGGAGACC. Translated, it gives CASSLLAWET. The complete CDR3 reads CASSLLAWETQYF.

About this clone itself: From the germline J gene comes the end of the CDR3, since the read stops 3 residues before it. The rearrangement joins TRBV7-2 to TRBJ2-2, with 9 bases aligning to TRBD1. From germline, CDR1 is SGHTA and CDR2 FQGNSA. CDR3 length: 15 amino acids. The CDR3 loop is CASSPDRGRGEKLFF. The DNA read from the CDR3 is TGTGCCAGCAGCCCGGACAGGGGTCGGGGTGAAAAG. The full variable domain, its missing parts supplied by reference TRBV7-2 and TRBJ2-2, is GAGVSQSPSNKVTEKGKDVELRCDPISGHTALYWYRQSLGQGLEFLIYFQGNSAPDKSGLPSDRFSAERTGGSVSTLTIQRTQQEDSAVYLCASSPDRGRGEKLFFGEGSRLTVL.

About this clone itself: Read coverage stops 3 residues before the CDR3 terminus; the germline J gene supplies the remainder. J is TRBJ1-2 and V is TRBV7-2; perhaps TRBD1 as D (6 bases). This CDR3 comprises 14 residues. Per the germline V gene, CDR1 is SGHTA and CDR2 is FQGNSA. CDR3 amino acids: CASSLEARPGDYTF. Partial CDR3 DNA: TGTGCCAGCAGCTTAGAAGCCAGGCCAGGGGAC. The full variable domain, completed using reference TRBV7-2 and TRBJ1-2, is GAGVSQSPSNKVTEKGKDVELRCDPISGHTALYWYRQSLGQGLEFLIYFQGNSAPDKSGLPSDRFSAERTGGSVSTLTIQRTQQEDSAVYLCASSLEARPGDYTFGSGTRLTVV.

In the case of this clone: The read terminates 3 residues before the CDR3 end, so the remaining end is supplied by the germline J gene. The chain couples TRBV7-8 to TRBJ1-6; tentative D call: TRBD1 (5 bases). V shed 3 bases and J shed 8 bases, with 11 bases lying between them. Germline lookup yields CDR1 SGHVS and CDR2 FQNEAQ. The CDR3 consists of 14 residues. The CDR3 reads CASSFDLGDSPLHF. The covered CDR3 bases are TGTGCCAGCAGCTTCGACCTAGGGGATTCACCC.

Regarding this clone: The read comes to an end 3 residues before the CDR3 does, leaving the germline J gene to fill in the end. The rearrangement uses TRBV30 and TRBJ1-1; D uncertain. Between the trimmed V and J ends, which lost 3 bases and 3 bases, there was a span of 11 bases. The length of the CDR3 is 13 residues. Germline V gene lookup returns CDR1 GTSNPN and CDR2 SVGIG (reference sequence). CDR3 DNA, as far as it was read: TGTGCCTGGAGGGCCTCGTTGGACACTGAA. Protein: CAWRASLDTE. In full, the CDR3 is CAWRASLDTEAFF.

Remarks on this clone: The missing CDR3 end, 3 residues past where the read stops, is filled in from the germline J gene. The rearrangement links TRBV2 to TRBJ1-2; 7 positions agree with TRBD1. There are 16 residues in the CDR3. Per germline, CDR1 SNHLY and CDR2 FYNNEI. CDR3 bases read: TGTGCCAGCAGTAAGAGGACAGGCTTGGATACGGAAGGC. It specifies CASSKRTGLDTEG. The CDR3 reads in full as CASSKRTGLDTEGYTF.

On this clone itself: Read data end 3 residues before the CDR3 end; the end is taken from the germline J gene. The chain links TRBV19 to TRBJ1-2, with TRBD1 identical over 10 bases. The CDR3 is 15 residues long. Germline-derived CDR1 and CDR2 are LNHDA and SQIVND (reference sequence). Partial CDR3 DNA: TGTGCCAGTATAGGGACAGGGGTGGCCAAAAACATC. Amino acid sequence: CASIGTGVAKNI. The full CDR3 sequence reads CASIGTGVAKNIYTF.

With respect to this clone: One end of the junction is discordant with germline, which a read error may explain. The CDR3 extends 3 residues past the end of the read, so its final part is completed from the germline J gene. V usage is TRBV4-2 and J usage is TRBJ2-7; 13 bases line up with TRBD2. The V gene's germline CDR1 is LGHNA and CDR2 YNFKEQ. This CDR3 has 15 residues. Here the CDR3 reads CASSQGLAGVYEQYF. The sequenced part of the CDR3 DNA is TGCGCCAGCAGCCAAGGACTAGCGGGGGTCTACGAG.

The DNA read from the CDR3 is TGTGCCAGCAGTGTGGGCATCCCGTACGAC. Encoded protein: CASSVGIPYD. The full CDR3 protein reads CASSVGIPYDYTF. The chain has TRBV5-6 and TRBJ1-2, with unresolved D. The read terminates 3 residues ahead of where the CDR3 ends, so the germline J gene completes it. CDR3 size: 13 residues. CDR1 is SGHDT, CDR2 YYEEEE, per germline. The full variable domain, rest sourced from reference TRBV5-6 and TRBJ1-2, is DAGVTQSPTHLIKTRGQQVTLRCSPKSGHDTVSWYQQALGQGPQFIFQYYEEEERQRGNFPDRFSGHQFPNYSSELNVNALLLGDSALYLCASSVGIPYDYTFGSGTRLTVV.